The 13 T cell receptor beta chains below were found in one sample sequenced in a study of PD-1 blockade in classical Hodgkin lymphoma. Profiled with immunoSEQ multiplex PCR; TCRdb holds only in-frame clones, not every one. Of 70,000 to 80,000 clones in the sample, roughly 91% were seen once. All trial patients relapsed after autologous stem cell transplantation. The material was peripheral blood mononuclear cells (PBMCs), obtained at baseline. Receptors were obtained from a human donor with classical Hodgkin lymphoma.

The rearrangement links TRBV4-3 to TRBJ2-7, with TRBD2 matching over 9 bases. Germline CDR1 LGHNA, CDR2 YSLEER. This CDR3 has 16 residues. V lost 0 bases to trimming and J lost 0 bases; unmatched junction nucleotides: 3. In nucleotides, the CDR3 is TGCGCCAGCAGCCAAGATCTTAGCGGGAGCTCCTACGAGCAGTACTTC. Encoded protein: CASSQDLSGSSYEQYF.

The chain links TRBV5-6 to TRBJ1-2; D possibly corresponds to TRBD1 (5 bases). From germline, CDR1 is SGHDT and CDR2 YYEEEE. The V end lost 3 bases, the J end lost 6 bases, and 15 bases lay between the germline ends. The CDR3 contains 14 residues. The CDR3 reads CASSSEGFADGYTF. Here the CDR3 DNA reads TGTGCCAGCAGCTCCGAGGGGTTTGCGGATGGCTACACCTTC.

CDR3 in amino acids: CASSPETDDQPQHF. CDR3 DNA: TGTGCCAGCTCACCAGAGACAGATGATCAGCCCCAGCATTTT. The chain links TRBV18 to TRBJ1-5; tentatively, D is TRBD1 (5 bases). The CDR3 spans 14 residues. Germline lookup yields CDR1 KGHSH and CDR2 LQKENI. V lost 2 bases and J 5 bases, leaving 10 bases between the germline ends.

The J gene is TRBJ1-5, the V gene TRBV30, with 8 positions matching TRBD1. CDR3 length: 14 amino acids. Trimming took 4 bases from V and 8 from J; bases not matched to a gene: 10. The germline V gene has CDR1 GTSNPN and CDR2 SVGIG (reference sequence). CDR3 protein: CAWTKTGAPEPQHF. The DNA for the CDR3 is TGTGCCTGGACTAAGACAGGGGCCCCGGAGCCCCAGCATTTT.

The chain joins TRBV9 to TRBJ2-2; no definite D call. CDR3 length: 12 amino acids. Trimming stripped 1 base from V and 6 bases from J, with 4 bases between. Germline V lookup: CDR1 SGDLS, CDR2 YYNGEE. This CDR3 is CASSVRPGELFF. The CDR3 DNA reads TGTGCCAGCAGCGTACGTCCCGGGGAGCTGTTTTTT.

This chain connects TRBV7-7 to TRBJ2-3; 8 bases fit TRBD2. Unmatched junction bases numbered 3, after V lost 3 bases and J lost 1 base. Germline assignment: CDR1 SSHAT and CDR2 FNYEAQ (reference sequence). The CDR3 runs 15 residues. The CDR3 region has the DNA TGTGCCAGCAGCTTTGGTAGCGGGGGCACAGATACGCAGTATTTT. Its translation: CASSFGSGGTDTQYF.

The chain is built from TRBV19 and TRBJ2-3; D may be TRBD2 (5 bases). Germline V gene lookup returns CDR1 LNHDA and CDR2 SQIVND (reference sequence). CDR3 size: 13 residues. Trimming shortened V by 1 base and J by 5 bases, and 7 bases separated the two germline ends. The CDR3, as DNA: TGTGCCAGTAGTATAGTCGGGGTAGATACGCAGTATTTT. Its translation: CASSIVGVDTQYF. Full variable domain (remainder filled in from reference TRBV19 and TRBJ2-3): DGGITQSPKYLFRKEGQNVTLSCEQNLNHDAMYWYRQDPGQGLRLIYYSQIVNDFQKGDIAEGYSVSREKKESFPLTVTSAQKNPTAFYLCASSIVGVDTQYFGPGTRLTVL.

The chain has TRBV4-1 and TRBJ2-1, with 7 bases aligning to TRBD2. This CDR3 region has 17 residues. The germline V gene encodes CDR1 MGHRA and CDR2 YSYEKL. Germline trimming cut 0 bases from V and 10 bases from J; bases unmatched to any gene: 15. CDR3 protein: CASSQDLGREAQKEQFF. The DNA of the CDR3 is TGCGCCAGCAGCCAAGATCTAGGACGGGAGGCTCAAAAGGAGCAGTTCTTC.

The V gene is TRBV7-6, the J gene TRBJ2-5, with TRBD1 identical over 8 bases. The germline V gene encodes CDR1 SGHVS and CDR2 FNYEAQ. This CDR3 comprises 15 residues. Trimming took 5 bases from V and 2 from J; bases not matched to a gene: 7. This chain's CDR3 is CASSPRQGPQETQYF. CDR3 sequence (DNA): TGTGCCAGCAGCCCCAGACAGGGGCCTCAAGAGACCCAGTACTTC.

V is TRBV7-6 and J is TRBJ2-1, with D maybe TRBD1 (5 bases). V gave up 4 bases and J gave up 3 bases, with 13 bases separating them. This CDR3 is 15 amino acids long. Looked up from germline, CDR1 is SGHVS and CDR2 is FNYEAQ. CDR3 nucleotides: TGTGCCAGCAGCTCCTCTTTGGGGCTCTACAATGAGCAGTTCTTC. The encoded protein is CASSSSLGLYNEQFF. Looking up the rest from reference TRBV7-6 and TRBJ2-1 gives the full variable domain: GAGVSQSPRYKVTKRGQDVALRCDPISGHVSLYWYRQALGQGPEFLTYFNYEAQQDKSGLPNDRFSAERPEGSISTLTIQRTEQRDSAMYRCASSSSLGLYNEQFFGPGTRLTVL.

This clone was picked up one time. V gene TRBV12-5 combines with J gene TRBJ1-3, with a tentative D call TRBD1 (5 bases). The CDR3 contains 17 residues. Germline lookup yields CDR1 LGHNT and CDR2 FRNRAP. V dropped 0 bases and J dropped 2 bases, with 14 bases sitting between them. CDR3 DNA: TGTGCTAGTGGTTTGGTACTAGGACAAGGGCCTGGAAACACCATATATTTT. Amino acids: CASGLVLGQGPGNTIYF.

The genes are TRBV11-2 and TRBJ2-1, with D possibly being TRBD1 or TRBD2 (5 bases each). This CDR3 comprises 15 residues. The V gene lost 5 bases and the J gene lost 6 bases, with 17 bases spanning the gap. The germline V gene has CDR1 SGHAT and CDR2 FQNNGV. CDR3 DNA: TGTGCCAGCAGCGTCCGGGACCCTTATCCCAATGAGCAGTTCTTC. It translates to CASSVRDPYPNEQFF.

The CDR3 spells CASSLLAFDNQPQHF. CDR3 sequence (DNA): TGTGCCAGCAGTTTGTTGGCCTTTGACAATCAGCCCCAGCATTTT. The chain uses TRBV27 and TRBJ1-5; D remains ambiguous. V gave up 3 bases and J gave up 3 bases, with 12 bases separating them. Germline CDR1 reads MNHEY; CDR2 reads SMNVEV (reference sequence). The CDR3 totals 15 residues.